The 10 T cell receptor beta chains below come from one sample, sequenced in a study of OX40 agonist ivuxolimab in advanced cancers. The repertoire was sequenced with immunoSEQ multiplex PCR; TCRdb's copy has only in-frame clones and lacks some. The profile shows about 52,000 clones, approximately 95% of them singletons. The material sequenced was CD4+ or CD8+ T cells sorted from blood, taken in a trial of the OX40 agonist ivuxolimab. The receptors come from an adult with an advanced solid tumor such as melanoma, head and neck, liver or kidney cancer.

This chain joins TRBV19 and TRBJ1-1; D is unclear. V shed 5 bases and J shed 0 bases, with 4 bases lying between them. This CDR3 is built from 12 residues. CDR1 is LNHDA, CDR2 SQIVND, per germline (reference sequence). Written as DNA, the CDR3 is TGTGCCAGTAGTTTCATGAACACTGAAGCTTTCTTT. Amino acid sequence: CASSFMNTEAFF.

CDR3 DNA sequence: TGTGCCAGCAGCGATAGGGCCGAACTAGCGCCCAATGAGCAGTTCTTC. It translates to CASSDRAELAPNEQFF. This chain links TRBV7-6 with TRBJ2-1, with 7 nucleotides matching TRBD2. The junction had 13 bases not matched to a gene; V was cut back by 5 bases and J by 6 bases. CDR3 size: 16 residues. Germline V gene lookup returns CDR1 SGHVS and CDR2 FNYEAQ. The full variable domain, with the rest looked up from reference TRBV7-6 and TRBJ2-1, is GAGVSQSPRYKVTKRGQDVALRCDPISGHVSLYWYRQALGQGPEFLTYFNYEAQQDKSGLPNDRFSAERPEGSISTLTIQRTEQRDSAMYRCASSDRAELAPNEQFFGPGTRLTVL.

The genes are TRBV4-2 and TRBJ2-1; D is undetermined. The germline V gene encodes CDR1 LGHNA and CDR2 YNFKEQ. This CDR3 spans 14 amino acids. The ends were cut back, 0 bases at V and 6 bases at J, with 9 bases in the middle. CDR3 sequence reads: CASSQEWGGNEQFF. The CDR3 DNA follows: TGTGCCAGCAGCCAAGAGTGGGGTGGCAATGAGCAGTTCTTC.

V is TRBV25-1 and J is TRBJ2-1; 9 bases fit TRBD1. CDR1 MGHDK and CDR2 SYGVNS come from the germline V gene. This CDR3 has 17 residues. The J segment lost 8 bases and the V segment lost 3 bases, leaving 14 bases of the junction unmatched. The CDR3 reads CASSDGQGIGSTYEQFF. CDR3 sequence (DNA): TGTGCCAGCAGTGATGGACAGGGGATTGGATCTACCTATGAGCAGTTCTTC. The full variable domain, in which reference TRBV25-1 and TRBJ2-1 provide the parts outside the CDR3, is EADIYQTPRYLVIGTGKKITLECSQTMGHDKMYWYQQDPGMELHLIHYSYGVNSTEKGDLSSESTVSRIRTEHFPLTLESARPSHTSQYLCASSDGQGIGSTYEQFFGPGTRLTVL.

This clone appeared a few times. The chain has TRBV5-4 and TRBJ2-7, with D unresolved. Germline assignment: CDR1 SGHNT and CDR2 YYREEE (reference sequence). The CDR3 has 15 residues. Trimming pared 2 bases from V and 3 bases from J, leaving 15 bases between. The CDR3 loop is CASSLREGGGYEQYF. CDR3 nucleotide sequence: TGTGCCAGCAGCTTAAGAGAAGGTGGTGGCTACGAGCAGTACTTC.

The chain has TRBV4-3 and TRBJ2-7, with D maybe TRBD1 (6 bases). The CDR3 contains 13 residues. The germline V gene has CDR1 LGHNA and CDR2 YSLEER. V shed 1 base and J shed 4 bases, with 8 bases lying between them. The CDR3 sequence is CASSQGQAYEQYF. The CDR3, as DNA: TGCGCCAGCAGCCAAGGACAGGCGTACGAGCAGTACTTC.

This clone was seen just once. The V gene is TRBV4-3, the J gene TRBJ1-5, with 8 positions matching TRBD1. CDR1 is LGHNA and CDR2 is YSLEER in the germline V gene. V lost 0 bases, J lost 4 bases, and 5 bases stayed unmatched. The CDR3 is made up of 16 amino acids. In DNA form, the CDR3 reads TGCGCCAGCAGCCAAGAAAGCGGGACAGGTAATCAGCCCCAGCATTTT. Translating it yields CASSQESGTGNQPQHF.

This clone was seen a single time. The rearrangement uses TRBV5-1 and TRBJ2-1, with 7 bases matching TRBD2. Trimming took 0 bases from V and 1 from J; bases not matched to a gene: 7. CDR1 and CDR2 from the germline V gene are SGHRS and YFSETQ. The CDR3 has 17 amino acids. CDR3 loop: CASSLAGLETSYNEQFF. The CDR3 coding sequence is TGCGCCAGCAGCTTGGCTGGACTAGAGACTTCCTACAATGAGCAGTTCTTC.

CDR3 DNA: TGTGCCAGCAGCTTGGCGGGAAACTATGGCTACACCTTC. This gives the protein CASSLAGNYGYTF. This chain connects TRBV5-6 to TRBJ1-2; D not certain. This CDR3 comprises 13 residues. Trimming shortened V by 0 bases and J by 2 bases, and 5 bases separated the two germline ends. Per germline, CDR1 SGHDT and CDR2 YYEEEE.

This sequence joins TRBV28 and TRBJ2-3, with D perhaps matching TRBD1 (5 bases). The V gene lost 3 bases and the J gene lost 0 bases, with 7 bases spanning the gap. Germline CDR1 MDHEN, CDR2 SYDVKM. This CDR3 comprises 14 residues. The CDR3 loop reads CASSLAGSTDTQYF. The CDR3 region has the DNA TGTGCCAGCAGTTTGGCAGGGAGCACAGATACGCAGTATTTT.